This T cell receptor (beta chain) was captured by sequencing in a study of T cell repertoires in cytomegalovirus infection. Overall study: The public TCR beta signatures pointed to both CMV infection and matching HLA type.

Whole-study findings and limits: It was HLA-C-restricted CMV-specific TCR beta clonotypes that dominated the response ex vivo. Summed frequency of shared TCR beta families picked out CMV carriers who also had the relevant HLA.

Only a few counts were recorded for this clonotype. Its matching antigen is unknown. TCRdb reanalysed the reads using MiXCR and keeps one entry per CDR3 protein. This sample has more than 150,000 distinct CDR3 sequences, with about 28% found just once. V lost 4 bases, J lost 4 bases, and 11 bases lay in between. The CDR3 runs 13 residues. The germline CDR1 and CDR2 sequences are SGHRS and YFSETQ. The V and J genes are TRBV5-1 and TRBJ1-2; tentatively, D is TRBD1 (6 bases). Sequenced input: PBMCs. The source is a human donor in good health (CMV status not recorded). Some clones in this sample may be carry-over from other donors' samples. The CDR3 loop reads CASSEGGSYGYTF. CDR3 bases: TGCGCCAGCAGCGAAGGGGGAAGCTATGGCTACACCTTC.